The 9 T cell receptor beta chains given below trace back to one sample, sequenced in a study of graft-versus-host responses after intestinal transplantation. Sequencing was performed with immunoSEQ multiplex PCR; in TCRdb, only in-frame clones are kept and a portion is missing. This table has about 100,000 clones, more than 85% appearing once. The antigens for these receptors are not known. The starting material was unstimulated CD4+ T cells sorted from spleen or lymph node cells, obtained before transplant. The receptors were sampled from a human donor who was the organ donor for an intestinal transplant.

The chain employs TRBV5-1 and TRBJ2-1; TRBD2 matches 7 bases. The junction had 6 bases not matched to a gene; V was cut back by 0 bases and J by 0 bases. The CDR3 has 17 residues. CDR1 SGHRS and CDR2 YFSETQ come from the germline V gene. CDR3 in amino acids: CASSLASGPPSYNEQFF. CDR3 DNA: TGCGCCAGCAGCTTGGCTAGCGGCCCCCCCTCCTACAATGAGCAGTTCTTC.

This rearrangement joins TRBV14 to TRBJ2-5; 8 nucleotides agree with TRBD2. Per germline, CDR1 SGHDN and CDR2 FVKESK. CDR3 length equals 18 residues. Trimming at V came to 4 bases and at J to 4 bases, leaving 17 bases not matched to a gene. CDR3 coding DNA: TGTGCCAGCAGCCCGGGAGGAGCGGGGGCCGGGGTTTTAGAGACCCAGTACTTC. Protein product: CASSPGGAGAGVLETQYF.

V usage is TRBV19 and J usage is TRBJ1-4; TRBD1 is a possible D gene (6 bases). Germline CDR1 and CDR2: LNHDA and SQIVND (reference sequence). The ends were cut back, 10 bases at V and 8 bases at J, with 17 bases in the middle. CDR3 length: 13 residues. CDR3 loop: CATSRGAGEKLFF. The CDR3, as DNA: TGTGCCACCAGTAGGGGGGCGGGAGAAAAACTGTTTTTT.

This chain's CDR3 is CASSEKGKPGYTF. The CDR3 bases are TGCGCCAGCAGTGAGAAGGGGAAACCCGGCTACACCTTC. The rearrangement links TRBV10-2 to TRBJ1-2; the D gene is possibly TRBD1 (5 bases). V gave up 2 bases and J gave up 8 bases, with 12 bases separating them. Germline V CDR1 and CDR2: WSHSY, SAAADI. This CDR3 spans 13 amino acids.

CDR3 nucleotides: TGTGCCAGCAGCTTAGCGCAGAGCGATGGCTACACCTTC. Protein: CASSLAQSDGYTF. The V gene is TRBV7-9, the J gene TRBJ1-2, with D uncertain. Trimming removed 0 bases from V and 6 bases from J, with 8 bases in between. Germline V CDR1 and CDR2: SEHNR, FQNEAQ (reference sequence). The CDR3 has 13 residues.

V and J are TRBV30 and TRBJ1-1; no reliable D call. Trimming shortened V by 4 bases and J by 2 bases, and 5 bases separated the two germline ends. Germline V gives CDR1 GTSNPN, CDR2 SVGIG (reference sequence). This CDR3 is 11 amino acids long. CDR3 nucleotides: TGTGCCTGGATTTTTAACACTGAAGCTTTCTTT. It yields the protein CAWIFNTEAFF. The full variable domain, its missing parts supplied by reference TRBV30 and TRBJ1-1, is SQTIHQWPATLVQPVGSPLSLECTVEGTSNPNLYWYRQAAGRGLQLLFYSVGIGQISSEVPQNLSASRPQDRQFILSSKKLLLSDSGFYLCAWIFNTEAFFGQGTRLTVV.

The rearrangement links TRBV4-1 to TRBJ2-4; TRBD2 agrees at 8 bases. The CDR3 sequence is 18 residues long. Trimming at V came to 1 base and at J to 0 bases, leaving 8 bases not matched to a gene. CDR1 is MGHRA and CDR2 is YSYEKL in the germline V gene. In nucleotides, the CDR3 is TGCGCCAGCAGCCAAGCCCGGCAGGGGACTAGAGCCAAAAACATTCAGTACTTC. This sequence encodes CASSQARQGTRAKNIQYF.

The chain employs TRBV28 and TRBJ1-5; D is ambiguous. V was shortened by 3 bases and J by 0 bases, with 9 bases between the two germline ends. CDR1 is MDHEN, CDR2 SYDVKM, per germline. The CDR3 spans 15 residues. In DNA, the CDR3 is TGTGCCAGCAGTTTTCCAGATTATAGCAATCAGCCCCAGCATTTT. This translates into CASSFPDYSNQPQHF.

V and J are TRBV30 and TRBJ1-4; D is possibly TRBD1 (5 bases). Per germline, CDR1 GTSNPN and CDR2 SVGIG (reference sequence). CDR3 length equals 15 residues. V was shortened by 0 bases and J by 7 bases, with 15 bases between the two germline ends. CDR3 in DNA: TGTGCCTGGAGTGTAGGTTCAGTGGGGGGTGAAAAACTGTTTTTT. Translated: CAWSVGSVGGEKLFF. The entire variable domain, with the rest obtained from reference TRBV30 and TRBJ1-4, is as follows: SQTIHQWPATLVQPVGSPLSLECTVEGTSNPNLYWYRQAAGRGLQLLFYSVGIGQISSEVPQNLSASRPQDRQFILSSKKLLLSDSGFYLCAWSVGSVGGEKLFFGSGTQLSVL.